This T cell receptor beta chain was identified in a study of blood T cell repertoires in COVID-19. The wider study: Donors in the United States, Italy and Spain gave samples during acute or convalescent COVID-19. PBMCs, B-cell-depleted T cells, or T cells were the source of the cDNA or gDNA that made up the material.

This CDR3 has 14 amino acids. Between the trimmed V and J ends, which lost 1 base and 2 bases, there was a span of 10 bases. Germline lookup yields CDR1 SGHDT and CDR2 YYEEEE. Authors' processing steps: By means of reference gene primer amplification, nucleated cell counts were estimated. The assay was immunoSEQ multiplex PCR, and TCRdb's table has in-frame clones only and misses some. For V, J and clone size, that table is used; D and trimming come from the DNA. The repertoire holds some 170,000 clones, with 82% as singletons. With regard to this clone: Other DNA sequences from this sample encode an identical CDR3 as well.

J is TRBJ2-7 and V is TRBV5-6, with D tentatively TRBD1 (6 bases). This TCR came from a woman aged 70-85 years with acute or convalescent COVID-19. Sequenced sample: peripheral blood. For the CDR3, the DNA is TGTGCCAGCAGCTTGTTACAGGGAACCTACGAGCAGTACTTC. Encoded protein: CASSLLQGTYEQYF.